These T cell receptor beta chains were read from a single sample in a study of T cell responses to AZD1222 COVID-19 vaccine. This table comes from immunoSEQ multiplex PCR, and its TCRdb copy is limited to in-frame clones, with some not included. The repertoire holds 150,000 to 200,000 clones, with about 90% as singletons. Sequencing used peripheral blood, obtained on day 0 of MenACWY control vaccination. Receptors originate from an adult in good health. CDR3s include the opening cysteine and the closing phenylalanine or tryptophan. The D gene is left open where the match is weak. Size is stated for part of the rows, as once, few or many counts, or as a class when the clone is expanded.

J gene: TRBJ2-7
clone size: NA
V gene: TRBV28
D gene: TRBD2
CDR3 protein: CASRPGLAGGYEQYF
CDR3 DNA: TGTGCCAGCAGGCCGGGACTAGCGGGAGGATACGAGCAGTACTTC

J gene: TRBJ1-2
clone size: NA
V gene: TRBV30
D gene: NA
CDR3 protein: CAWSPGGGLEGYTF
CDR3 DNA: TGTGCCTGGAGCCCCGGAGGCGGCCTTGAGGGCTACACCTTC

J gene: TRBJ2-5
clone size: once
V gene: TRBV24-1
D gene: TRBD2
CDR3 protein: CATSDPGLADIRSRQETQYF
CDR3 DNA: TGTGCCACCAGTGATCCGGGACTAGCGGATATAAGGTCAAGGCAAGAGACCCAGTACTTC

J gene: TRBJ2-1
clone size: NA
V gene: TRBV19
D gene: NA
CDR3 protein: CASSTPGFPNEQFF
CDR3 DNA: TGTGCCAGTAGTACGCCCGGTTTCCCCAATGAGCAGTTCTTC

J gene: TRBJ1-5
clone size: NA
V gene: TRBV19
D gene: TRBD1
CDR3 protein: CASSGTGGQPQHF
CDR3 DNA: TGTGCCAGTAGTGGAACAGGGGGCCAGCCCCAGCATTTT

J gene: TRBJ2-7
clone size: NA
V gene: TRBV27
D gene: NA
CDR3 protein: CASSLYSGYYEQYF
CDR3 DNA: TGTGCCAGCAGTTTATACTCGGGCTACTACGAGCAGTACTTC

J gene: TRBJ2-6
clone size: NA
V gene: TRBV28
D gene: NA
CDR3 protein: CASRLSSGANVLTF
CDR3 DNA: TGTGCCAGCAGACTTAGCTCTGGGGCCAACGTCCTGACTTTC

J gene: TRBJ1-1
clone size: NA
V gene: TRBV30
D gene: TRBD1
CDR3 protein: CAGRDSNTEAFF
CDR3 DNA: TGTGCCGGACGGGACAGCAACACTGAAGCTTTCTTT

J gene: TRBJ2-7
clone size: NA
V gene: TRBV27
D gene: NA
CDR3 protein: CASRRQGGGYEQYF
CDR3 DNA: TGTGCCAGCAGACGTCAGGGGGGCGGGTACGAGCAGTACTTC

J gene: TRBJ2-4
clone size: NA
V gene: TRBV7-9
D gene: NA
CDR3 protein: CASSLGLAKNIQYF
CDR3 DNA: TGTGCCAGCAGCTTAGGGTTGGCCAAAAACATTCAGTACTTC

J gene: TRBJ1-2
clone size: NA
V gene: TRBV7-2
D gene: NA
CDR3 protein: CASSLVGSGTDYGYTF
CDR3 DNA: TGTGCCAGCAGCTTAGTTGGGTCGGGGACGGACTATGGCTACACCTTC

J gene: TRBJ1-2
clone size: NA
V gene: TRBV27
D gene: NA
CDR3 protein: CASSPFWGNGYTF
CDR3 DNA: TGTGCCAGCAGCCCGTTTTGGGGCAATGGCTACACCTTC

J gene: TRBJ1-1
clone size: few
V gene: TRBV2
D gene: NA
CDR3 protein: CASRRDPGVTEAFF
CDR3 DNA: TGTGCCAGCAGGCGGGACCCGGGGGTTACTGAAGCTTTCTTT

J gene: TRBJ2-2
clone size: NA
V gene: TRBV7-9
D gene: TRBD2
CDR3 protein: CASSAGSGSGLTGELFF
CDR3 DNA: TGTGCCAGCAGCGCCGGGAGCGGGAGTGGGCTGACCGGGGAGCTGTTTTTT

J gene: TRBJ2-6
clone size: NA
V gene: TRBV19
D gene: NA
CDR3 protein: CASSIWGALGANVLTF
CDR3 DNA: TGTGCCAGTAGTATATGGGGGGCGCTAGGGGCCAACGTCCTGACTTTC

J gene: TRBJ1-3
clone size: NA
V gene: TRBV5-1
D gene: TRBD1
CDR3 protein: CASSRTQGDGNTIYF
CDR3 DNA: TGCGCCAGCAGCCGTACACAGGGGGACGGAAACACCATATATTTT

J gene: TRBJ1-6
clone size: NA
V gene: TRBV25-1
D gene: NA
CDR3 protein: CASSEIQVSPLHF
CDR3 DNA: TGTGCCAGCAGTGAAATACAGGTTTCACCCCTCCACTTT

J gene: TRBJ2-7
clone size: NA
V gene: TRBV6-2/TRBV6-3
D gene: NA
CDR3 protein: CASGRGEGEQYF
CDR3 DNA: TGTGCCAGCGGCCGGGGAGAGGGCGAGCAGTACTTC

J gene: TRBJ1-1
clone size: NA
V gene: TRBV11-2
D gene: NA
CDR3 protein: CASSQALGHEAFF
CDR3 DNA: TGTGCCAGCAGCCAAGCCCTCGGACATGAAGCTTTCTTT

J gene: TRBJ1-5
clone size: NA
V gene: TRBV12-3/TRBV12-4
D gene: NA
CDR3 protein: CASTPGNQPQHF
CDR3 DNA: TGTGCCAGCACGCCAGGCAATCAGCCCCAGCATTTT

J gene: TRBJ1-2
clone size: few
V gene: TRBV27
D gene: NA
CDR3 protein: CASSLGKTYGYTF
CDR3 DNA: TGTGCCAGCAGTTTAGGGAAGACCTACGGCTACACCTTC

J gene: TRBJ2-2
clone size: NA
V gene: TRBV9
D gene: NA
CDR3 protein: CASSVGGRGELFF
CDR3 DNA: TGTGCCAGCAGCGTAGGGGGTCGCGGGGAGCTGTTTTTT

J gene: TRBJ2-1
clone size: NA
V gene: TRBV10-3
D gene: TRBD2
CDR3 protein: CAISQREGSYNEQFF
CDR3 DNA: TGTGCCATCAGTCAGCGGGAGGGCTCCTACAATGAGCAGTTCTTC

J gene: TRBJ2-7
clone size: NA
V gene: TRBV19
D gene: TRBD2
CDR3 protein: CASSMVPRLARAHEQYF
CDR3 DNA: TGTGCCAGTAGTATGGTGCCCCGACTAGCAAGAGCCCACGAGCAGTACTTC

J gene: TRBJ1-4
clone size: NA
V gene: TRBV14
D gene: NA
CDR3 protein: CASSQADFLNEKLFF
CDR3 DNA: TGTGCCAGCAGTCAAGCCGACTTCCTGAATGAAAAACTGTTTTTT

J gene: TRBJ1-1
clone size: NA
V gene: TRBV9
D gene: NA
CDR3 protein: CASSFTGGNTEAFF
CDR3 DNA: TGTGCCAGCAGCTTCACGGGGGGGAACACTGAAGCTTTCTTT

J gene: TRBJ2-1
clone size: NA
V gene: TRBV28
D gene: TRBD2
CDR3 protein: CASSLPGGDDEQFF
CDR3 DNA: TGTGCCAGCAGTTTGCCGGGAGGGGACGATGAGCAGTTCTTC

J gene: TRBJ2-4
clone size: NA
V gene: TRBV5-1
D gene: NA
CDR3 protein: CASSLSVGDFGNIQYF
CDR3 DNA: TGCGCCAGCAGCTTGAGTGTGGGGGATTTTGGAAACATTCAGTACTTC

J gene: TRBJ2-5
clone size: NA
V gene: TRBV28
D gene: NA
CDR3 protein: CASYEGNQETQYF
CDR3 DNA: TGTGCCAGCTACGAAGGAAATCAAGAGACCCAGTACTTC